This T cell receptor (beta chain) was found in a study of metastatic and nonmetastatic thyroid tumors. This clone was detected a few times. No antigen is known for it. Whole-study findings and limits: A significant increase in TCR beta diversity was reportedly seen in malignant thyroid tumors relative to benign nodules, in blood and tumor.

All patients reached thyroid surgery having received no treatment beforehand. TCRdb recomputed clones from the PCR reads via MiXCR. The sample holds tens of thousands of clones, less than 30% seen once. In germline, CDR1 is ENHRY, CDR2 SYGVKD. The V gene end was trimmed by 10 bases and the J gene end by 0 bases; junction bases not matched to a gene: 9. The CDR3 is 16 residues long. Sample: blood. The chain has TRBV10-3 and TRBJ2-6; TRBD1 matches 7 bases. This sequence was found in a male donor with papillary thyroid cancer or a benign thyroid nodule (not recorded which). Some clones in this sample may be carry-over from other donors' samples. The CDR3 protein is CATVWDRSSGANVLTF. DNA of the CDR3: TGTGCCACCGTGTGGGACAGATCCTCTGGGGCCAACGTCCTGACTTTC.